This TCR beta chain was obtained from a study of T-cell reconstitution after alpha-beta-depleted transplantation in children. Findings and limits, study-wide: Reportedly, roughly two months post-transplant, alpha-beta T cells arose from several hundred expanded graft clones. Newly made T cells mostly supplied T-cell counts and diversity one year after transplant.

Comments on this clonotype: As yet, its antigen is unknown.

TCRbeta library preparation incorporated unique molecular identifiers. TCRdb called the PCR reads again in MiXCR, with one record for every CDR3 protein. The table has 800,000 to 1,000,000 distinct CDR3 sequences, about 26% seen once. Trimming cost V 7 bases and J 1 base, with 7 bases left between them. The CDR3 is 13 residues long. The rearrangement links TRBV12-3 or TRBV12-4 to TRBJ1-4, with D perhaps TRBD1 (5 bases). The sequencing used PBMCs, mostly from graft donor cells, collected 360 days after TCRalphabeta/CD19-depleted stem cell transplant. The TCR originated in a boy younger than two who had a stem cell transplant for SCID, so the T cells may come from the graft donor. The CDR3 reads CASNQGTNEKLFF. DNA of the CDR3: TGTGCCAGCAACCAGGGAACTAATGAAAAACTGTTTTTT.